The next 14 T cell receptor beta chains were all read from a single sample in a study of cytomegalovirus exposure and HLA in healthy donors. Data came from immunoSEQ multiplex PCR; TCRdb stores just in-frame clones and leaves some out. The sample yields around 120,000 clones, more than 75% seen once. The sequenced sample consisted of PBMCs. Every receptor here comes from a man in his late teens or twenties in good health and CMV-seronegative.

The chain's CDR3 is CASSAGGQGKEKLFF. DNA of the CDR3: TGTGCCAGCAGTGCGGGGGGACAGGGGAAAGAAAAACTGTTTTTT. This rearrangement joins TRBV2 to TRBJ1-4; TRBD1 aligns across 10 bases. Germline lookup yields CDR1 SNHLY and CDR2 FYNNEI. The CDR3 is made up of 15 amino acids. The V segment lost 4 bases and the J segment 8 bases; nucleotides outside the gene matches: 7.

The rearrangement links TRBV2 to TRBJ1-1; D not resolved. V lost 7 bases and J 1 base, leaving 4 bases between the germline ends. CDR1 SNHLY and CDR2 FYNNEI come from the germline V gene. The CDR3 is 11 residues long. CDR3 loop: CASTGNTEAFF. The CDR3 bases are TGTGCCAGCACGGGGAACACTGAAGCTTTCTTT.

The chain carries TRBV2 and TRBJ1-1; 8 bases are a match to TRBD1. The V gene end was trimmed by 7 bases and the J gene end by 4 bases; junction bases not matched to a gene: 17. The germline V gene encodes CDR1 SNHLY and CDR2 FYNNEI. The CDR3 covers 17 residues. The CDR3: CASTRQGTILVGTEAFF. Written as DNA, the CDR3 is TGTGCCAGCACCAGACAGGGGACAATCTTAGTAGGCACTGAAGCTTTCTTT.

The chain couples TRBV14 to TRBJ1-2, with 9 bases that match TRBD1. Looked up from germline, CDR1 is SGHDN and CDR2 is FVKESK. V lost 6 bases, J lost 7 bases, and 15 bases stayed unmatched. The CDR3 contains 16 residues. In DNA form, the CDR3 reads TGTGCCAGCAGTCGAGACTGGGGACAGGGAGCAGGTGGCTACACCTTC. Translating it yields CASSRDWGQGAGGYTF.

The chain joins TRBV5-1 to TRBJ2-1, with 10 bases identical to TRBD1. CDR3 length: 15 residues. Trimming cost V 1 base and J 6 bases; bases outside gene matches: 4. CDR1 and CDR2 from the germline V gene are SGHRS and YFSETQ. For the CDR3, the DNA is TGCGCCAGCAGCTTGCCGGGACAGGGGAGCAATGAGCAGTTCTTC. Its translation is CASSLPGQGSNEQFF.

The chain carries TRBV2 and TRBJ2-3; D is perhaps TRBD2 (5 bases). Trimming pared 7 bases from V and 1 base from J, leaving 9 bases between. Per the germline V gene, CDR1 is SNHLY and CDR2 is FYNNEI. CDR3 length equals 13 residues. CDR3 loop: CASKLEGTDTQYF. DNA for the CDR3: TGTGCCAGCAAATTGGAGGGCACAGATACGCAGTATTTT.

The CDR3 region is CASSYTGAEAFF. DNA of the CDR3: TGTGCCAGCAGTTACACCGGGGCTGAAGCTTTCTTT. The chain uses TRBV6-6 and TRBJ1-1; no clear D gene. CDR1 is MNHNY and CDR2 is SVGAGI in the germline V gene (reference sequence). Deletions cut 2 bases from V and 6 bases from J, with 7 bases between. This CDR3 spans 12 amino acids.

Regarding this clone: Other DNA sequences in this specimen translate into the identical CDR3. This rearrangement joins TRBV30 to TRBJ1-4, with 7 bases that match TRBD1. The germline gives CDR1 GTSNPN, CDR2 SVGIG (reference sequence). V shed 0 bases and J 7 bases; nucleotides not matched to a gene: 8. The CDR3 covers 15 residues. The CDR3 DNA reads TGTGCCTGGAGTGTAAGGACAGGTGGTGGTGAAAAACTGTTTTTT. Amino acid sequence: CAWSVRTGGGEKLFF.

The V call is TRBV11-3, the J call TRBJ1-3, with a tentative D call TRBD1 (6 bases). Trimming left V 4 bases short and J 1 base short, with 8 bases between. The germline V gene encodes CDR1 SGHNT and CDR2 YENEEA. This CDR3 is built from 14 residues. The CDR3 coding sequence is TGTGCCAGCAGCTCCAGGGGATCTGGAAACACCATATATTTT. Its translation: CASSSRGSGNTIYF.

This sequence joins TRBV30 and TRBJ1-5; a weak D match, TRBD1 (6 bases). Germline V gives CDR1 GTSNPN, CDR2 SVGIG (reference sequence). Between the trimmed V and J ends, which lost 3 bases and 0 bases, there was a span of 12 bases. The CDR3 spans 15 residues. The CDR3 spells CAWSDRGGSNQPQHF. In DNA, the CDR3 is TGTGCCTGGAGCGATAGAGGGGGTAGCAATCAGCCCCAGCATTTT.

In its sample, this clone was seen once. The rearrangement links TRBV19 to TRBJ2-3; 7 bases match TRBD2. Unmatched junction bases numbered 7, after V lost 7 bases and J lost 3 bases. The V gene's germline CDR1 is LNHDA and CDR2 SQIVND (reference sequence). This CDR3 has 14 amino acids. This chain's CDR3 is CASTPGEGTDTQYF. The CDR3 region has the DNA TGTGCCAGTACCCCGGGGGAGGGTACAGATACGCAGTATTTT.

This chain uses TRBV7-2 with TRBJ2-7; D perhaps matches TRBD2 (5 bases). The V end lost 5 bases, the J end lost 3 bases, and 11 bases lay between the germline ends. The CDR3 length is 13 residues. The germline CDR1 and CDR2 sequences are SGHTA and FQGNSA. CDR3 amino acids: CASSHPGSYEQYF. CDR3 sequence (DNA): TGTGCCAGCAGCCACCCGGGGAGCTACGAGCAGTACTTC. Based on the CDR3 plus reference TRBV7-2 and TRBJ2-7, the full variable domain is GAGVSQSPSNKVTEKGKDVELRCDPISGHTALYWYRQSLGQGLEFLIYFQGNSAPDKSGLPSDRFSAERTGGSVSTLTIQRTQQEDSAVYLCASSHPGSYEQYFGPGTRLTVT.

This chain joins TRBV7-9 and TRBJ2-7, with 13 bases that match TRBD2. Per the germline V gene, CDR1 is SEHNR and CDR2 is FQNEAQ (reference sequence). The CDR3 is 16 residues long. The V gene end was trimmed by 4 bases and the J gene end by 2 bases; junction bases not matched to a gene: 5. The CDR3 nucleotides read TGTGCCAGCAGCTCGGGACTAGCGGGAAACGCCTACGAGCAGTACTTC. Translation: CASSSGLAGNAYEQYF.

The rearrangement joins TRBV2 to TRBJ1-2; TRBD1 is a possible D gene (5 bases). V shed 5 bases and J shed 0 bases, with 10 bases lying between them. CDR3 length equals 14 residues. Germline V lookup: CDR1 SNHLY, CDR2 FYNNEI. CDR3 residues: CASSTLRANYGYTF. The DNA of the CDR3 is TGTGCCAGCAGTACCCTCAGGGCTAACTATGGCTACACCTTC.